Below are 23 T cell receptor beta chains sequenced from a single sample in a study of blood T cell repertoires in COVID-19. The assay was immunoSEQ multiplex PCR, and TCRdb's table has in-frame clones only and misses some. The sample includes more than 150,000 clones, around 83% of them seen just once. Sequencing input: peripheral blood. These receptors were obtained from a middle-aged woman with acute or convalescent COVID-19.

The V gene is TRBV6-1, the J gene TRBJ2-7, with 7 bases aligning to TRBD2. J was trimmed by 1 base and V by 3 bases; bases with no gene match: 6. Germline V gene data show CDR1 as MNHNS and CDR2 as SASEGT. This CDR3 is 15 amino acids long. The CDR3: CASSDVGTISYEQYF. The CDR3 region has the DNA TGTGCCAGCAGTGACGTTGGGACTATTTCCTACGAGCAGTACTTC.

V and J are TRBV28 and TRBJ1-3; D remains ambiguous. The CDR3 runs to 14 residues. Looked up from germline, CDR1 is MDHEN and CDR2 is SYDVKM. The germline V and J ends were trimmed by 2 bases and 4 bases, with 9 bases remaining between them. CDR3 residues: CASSLPPPGNTIYF. The CDR3 coding sequence is TGTGCCAGCAGTTTACCCCCCCCAGGAAACACCATATATTTT.

The V call is TRBV11-2, the J call TRBJ2-3; D is ambiguous. The CDR3 totals 13 residues. CDR1 and CDR2 (germline): SGHAT, FQNNGV. V shed 6 bases and J shed 0 bases, with 7 bases lying between them. This chain's CDR3 is CASRLTSTDTQYF. The CDR3 DNA reads TGTGCCAGCAGGTTGACTAGCACAGATACGCAGTATTTT.

This clone was counted a single time. This chain links TRBV18 with TRBJ1-1; unclear D gene. CDR3 length: 17 amino acids. Germline CDR1 reads KGHSH; CDR2 reads LQKENI. Trimming shortened V by 3 bases and J by 5 bases, and 22 bases separated the two germline ends. The CDR3 reads CASSPRPSGGVYTEAFF. The DNA of the CDR3 is TGTGCCAGCTCACCTCGTCCCAGCGGCGGGGTGTATACTGAAGCTTTCTTT.

The V and J genes are TRBV5-8 and TRBJ2-2; 9 bases align to TRBD2. This CDR3 has 16 amino acids. From germline, CDR1 is SGHTS and CDR2 YDEGEE. Trimming at V came to 5 bases and at J to 3 bases, leaving 8 bases not matched to a gene. Here the CDR3 DNA reads TGTGCCAGCAGGCACGACGGGACTAGCTACACCGGGGAGCTGTTTTTT. Its translation is CASRHDGTSYTGELFF. The full variable domain, in which reference TRBV5-8 and TRBJ2-2 provide the parts outside the CDR3, is EAGVTQSPTHLIKTRGQQATLRCSPISGHTSVYWYQQALGLGLQFLLWYDEGEERNRGNFPPRFSGRQFPNYSSELNVNALELEDSALYLCASRHDGTSYTGELFFGEGSRLTVL.

A single count supports this clone. The chain carries TRBV28 and TRBJ1-1, with 8 bases identical to TRBD1. This CDR3 has 16 residues. Germline V CDR1 and CDR2: MDHEN, SYDVKM. Unmatched junction bases numbered 10, after V lost 2 bases and J lost 5 bases. DNA for the CDR3: TGTGCCAGCAGTTTACAGGGGGCACGATCAACGACTGAAGCTTTCTTT. It yields the protein CASSLQGARSTTEAFF.

The chain links TRBV28 to TRBJ1-2; D gene uncertain. The CDR3 extends over 15 amino acids. V was cut by 5 bases and J by 0 bases, with 13 bases left in between. From germline, CDR1 is MDHEN and CDR2 SYDVKM. The CDR3 DNA sequence: TGTGCCAGCAGTCTTATCTCCGGGACTAACTATGGCTACACCTTC. Its translation is CASSLISGTNYGYTF.

This rearrangement joins TRBV18 to TRBJ2-2, with D tentatively TRBD2 (7 bases). Germline V gene sequence: CDR1 KGHSH, CDR2 LQKENI. The CDR3 covers 16 residues. Trimming took off 3 bases at V and 5 bases at J, with 16 bases between the two ends. The CDR3 spells CASSPYGGGETGELFF. The CDR3 region has the DNA TGTGCCAGCTCACCTTATGGCGGGGGCGAAACCGGGGAGCTGTTTTTT.

The rearrangement joins TRBV28 to TRBJ1-6; 7 bases map to TRBD1. The germline CDR1 and CDR2 sequences are MDHEN and SYDVKM. The trim removed 7 bases at V and 0 bases at J, leaving 12 bases unmatched. The CDR3 contains 18 residues. The CDR3 DNA follows: TGTGCCAGCACCTTGACAGGGCTTGGGACCTCCTATAATTCACCCCTCCACTTT. Translated: CASTLTGLGTSYNSPLHF.

V is TRBV4-1 and J is TRBJ2-3; TRBD2 is a possible D gene (6 bases). Trimming cost V 1 base and J 8 bases, with 7 bases left between them. Per germline, CDR1 MGHRA and CDR2 YSYEKL. The CDR3 is made up of 12 amino acids. The CDR3 DNA reads as TGCGCCAGCAGCCAAGCGGGGGTTACGCAGTATTTT. The encoded protein is CASSQAGVTQYF.

The chain has TRBV27 and TRBJ2-2; 7 bases agree with TRBD2. CDR1 and CDR2 from the germline V gene are MNHEY and SMNVEV (reference sequence). The CDR3 spans 15 residues. The V and J ends lost 0 bases and 4 bases, in that order; junction bases with no gene match: 2. This CDR3 is CASSLSLASTGELFF. The CDR3 DNA reads TGTGCCAGCAGTTTATCACTAGCGAGCACCGGGGAGCTGTTTTTT.

The chain couples TRBV2 to TRBJ2-3, with TRBD2 identical over 14 bases. The CDR3 consists of 17 residues. The trim removed 6 bases at V and 3 bases at J, leaving 8 bases unmatched. Germline V gives CDR1 SNHLY, CDR2 FYNNEI. This chain's CDR3 is CASSRTSGRRLTDTQYF. The DNA of the CDR3 is TGTGCCAGCAGCCGGACTAGCGGGAGGCGGTTGACAGATACGCAGTATTTT.

The chain is built from TRBV6-5 and TRBJ1-6; D possibly corresponds to TRBD1 (6 bases). Deletions cut 7 bases from V and 10 bases from J, with 17 bases between. There are 14 residues in the CDR3. Germline V gene data show CDR1 as MNHEY and CDR2 as SVGAGI. The CDR3 nucleotides are TGTGCCAGCACCTGGGGGGGGCGCGGATCACCCCTCCACTTT. Amino acid sequence: CASTWGGRGSPLHF.

The chain has TRBV27 and TRBJ2-5, with 11 bases that match TRBD2. This CDR3 comprises 15 residues. The J segment lost 4 bases and the V segment lost 6 bases, leaving 7 bases of the junction unmatched. The germline gives CDR1 MNHEY, CDR2 SMNVEV (reference sequence). CDR3 sequence reads: CASRPTSGGAETQYF. The CDR3 nucleotides are TGTGCCAGCAGACCCACTAGCGGGGGAGCAGAGACCCAGTACTTC.

V usage is TRBV27 and J usage is TRBJ1-4, with D perhaps TRBD1 (6 bases). This CDR3 is 14 amino acids long. Trimming took 6 bases from V and 5 from J, leaving 13 bases between them. The germline V gene has CDR1 MNHEY and CDR2 SMNVEV (reference sequence). The CDR3 here is CASRKQGLNEKLFF. In DNA form, the CDR3 reads TGTGCCAGCAGGAAACAGGGTCTAAATGAAAAACTGTTTTTT. Full variable domain (outside the CDR3, taken from reference TRBV27 and TRBJ1-4): EAQVTQNPRYLITVTGKKLTVTCSQNMNHEYMSWYRQDPGLGLRQIYYSMNVEVTDKGDVPEGYKVSRKEKRNFPLILESPSPNQTSLYFCASRKQGLNEKLFFGSGTQLSVL.

Of note for this clone: The same CDR3 can be traced to other DNA sequences in this sample. The chain links TRBV18 to TRBJ1-5, with TRBD1 as a possible D gene (5 bases). This CDR3 contains 13 residues. V was pared by 6 bases and J by 4 bases, with 10 bases between. The germline CDR1 and CDR2 sequences are KGHSH and LQKENI. DNA for the CDR3: TGTGCCAGCTCGCCGGGGGAAAATCAGCCCCAGCATTTT. Its protein product is CASSPGENQPQHF.

CDR3: CAISEPQEGGNSPLHF. In DNA, the CDR3 is TGTGCCATCAGTGAGCCCCAGGAGGGGGGGAATTCACCCCTCCACTTT. V gene TRBV10-3 combines with J gene TRBJ1-6; D is perhaps TRBD1 (6 bases). V lost 2 bases and J 7 bases, leaving 15 bases between the germline ends. The CDR3 has 16 residues. Per germline, CDR1 ENHRY and CDR2 SYGVKD.

A few counts support this clone. This chain connects TRBV5-4 to TRBJ2-5, with 10 bases that match TRBD1. Per the germline V gene, CDR1 is SGHNT and CDR2 is YYREEE (reference sequence). The J segment lost 7 bases and the V segment lost 4 bases, leaving 4 bases of the junction unmatched. This CDR3 comprises 13 residues. CDR3: CASSRQGARTQYF. Here the CDR3 DNA reads TGTGCCAGCAGCCGACAGGGGGCTAGGACCCAGTACTTC.

This chain uses TRBV3-1 (or the pseudogene TRBV3-2) with TRBJ1-6; D not certain. Germline V gives CDR1 LGHDT, CDR2 YNNKEL (reference sequence). The CDR3 totals 14 residues. Between the trimmed V and J ends, which lost 0 bases and 10 bases, there was a span of 10 bases. The CDR3 DNA is TGTGCCAGCAGCCAAGATATGGCCGTGTCACCCCTCCACTTT. It specifies CASSQDMAVSPLHF.

This clone was detected once. The chain uses TRBV28 and TRBJ1-3, with unresolved D. The V gene's germline CDR1 is MDHEN and CDR2 SYDVKM. This CDR3 has 13 amino acids. Trimming pared 9 bases from V and 4 bases from J, leaving 13 bases between. In DNA form, the CDR3 reads TGTGCCAGTGCGAGGTCGACGGGAAACACCATATATTTT. Encoded protein: CASARSTGNTIYF.

The chain combines TRBV3-1 (or the pseudogene TRBV3-2) with TRBJ2-2, with TRBD1 matching 7 bases. This CDR3 region has 17 residues. Germline CDR1 and CDR2: LGHDT and YNNKEL (reference sequence). V trimming: 0 bases; J trimming: 0 bases; junction bases outside the gene matches: 4. The CDR3, as DNA: TGTGCCAGCAGCCAAGATATCGGACAGGCGAACACCGGGGAGCTGTTTTTT. Translation: CASSQDIGQANTGELFF.

The chain combines TRBV5-1 with TRBJ1-5; perhaps TRBD1 as D (6 bases). The CDR3 runs to 14 residues. V lost 1 base, J lost 5 bases, and 10 bases lay in between. Germline V gene sequence: CDR1 SGHRS, CDR2 YFSETQ. The CDR3 nucleotides are TGCGCCAGCAGCTTGACGGCAGGGGATCAGCCCCAGCATTTT. It specifies CASSLTAGDQPQHF.

This clone was recorded once. The rearrangement uses TRBV28 and TRBJ1-1; D might be TRBD1 (5 bases). CDR1 and CDR2 (germline): MDHEN, SYDVKM. The CDR3 consists of 13 residues. V was shortened by 7 bases and J by 4 bases, with 13 bases between the two germline ends. The DNA of the CDR3 is TGTGCCAGCACCCTTCAGGGACTCACTGAAGCTTTCTTT. It is translated as CASTLQGLTEAFF.